The 24 T cell receptor beta chains presented below share a single source sample, sequenced in a study of blood T cell repertoires in COVID-19. The repertoire was sequenced with immunoSEQ multiplex PCR; TCRdb's copy has only in-frame clones and lacks some. The table shows 70,000 to 75,000 clones, with about four fifths occurring only once. The material sequenced was peripheral blood. Source of these receptors: a woman aged 70-85 years with acute or convalescent COVID-19.

V gene TRBV21-1 combines with J gene TRBJ2-5; the table's D call, TRBD2, was not checked against the DNA. TRBV21-1 is recorded as a pseudogene. The CDR3 contains 20 residues. The CDR3 DNA follows: TGTGCCAGCAGCGAGTGTACGGGACTAGCGGGAGGGCCGTTTTGGGAGACCCAGTACTTC. This codes for CASSECTGLAGGPFWETQYF.

The V call is TRBV5-1, the J call TRBJ2-5; the match to TRBD1 covers 9 bases. Germline CDR1 and CDR2: SGHRS and YFSETQ. This CDR3 spans 15 amino acids. V gave up 3 bases and J gave up 5 bases; unmatched junction bases: 8. In nucleotides, the CDR3 is TGCGCCAGCAGCTCTTTTGGACAGGGGAGGGAGACCCAGTACTTC. Translating gives CASSSFGQGRETQYF. Drawing the rest from reference TRBV5-1 and TRBJ2-5, the complete variable domain is KAGVTQTPRYLIKTRGQQVTLSCSPISGHRSVSWYQQTPGQGLQFLFEYFSETQRNKGNFPGRFSGRQFSNSRSEMNVSTLELGDSALYLCASSSFGQGRETQYFGPGTRLLVL.

V and J are TRBV14 and TRBJ1-4; 8 nucleotides align to TRBD1. The CDR3 consists of 15 residues. V was pared by 4 bases and J by 2 bases, with 3 bases of the junction left unmatched. The germline CDR1 and CDR2 sequences are SGHDN and FVKESK. CDR3 nucleotides: TGTGCCAGCAGCCTCCGGGACAGGACTAATGAAAAACTGTTTTTT. Translated: CASSLRDRTNEKLFF.

The gene calls are TRBV7-8 and TRBJ2-7; 9 nucleotides line up with TRBD1. The trim removed 1 base at V and 2 bases at J, leaving 15 bases unmatched. CDR3 length: 19 amino acids. The germline gives CDR1 SGHVS, CDR2 FQNEAQ. CDR3 DNA sequence: TGTGCCAGCAGCTTAGGATCCTTACAGGGGGCGGGTTCCCCCTACGAGCAGTACTTC. Its protein is CASSLGSLQGAGSPYEQYF.

The rearrangement uses TRBV5-1 and TRBJ1-3; the match to TRBD1 covers 8 bases. The CDR3 runs to 17 residues. Trimming took 3 bases from V and 2 from J; bases not matched to a gene: 10. CDR1 and CDR2 (germline): SGHRS, YFSETQ. The CDR3 protein is CASSSSGGALTGNTIYF. DNA of the CDR3: TGCGCCAGCAGCTCCTCAGGGGGCGCGCTAACTGGAAACACCATATATTTT.

The chain combines TRBV18 with TRBJ2-7; D is possibly TRBD1 (6 bases). This CDR3 spans 15 amino acids. Per the germline V gene, CDR1 is KGHSH and CDR2 is LQKENI. Trimming left V 1 base short and J 3 bases short, with 13 bases between. This CDR3 reads CASSPRSGQNYEQYF. The CDR3 nucleotides are TGTGCCAGCTCACCACGATCGGGACAAAACTACGAGCAGTACTTC.

This chain uses TRBV6-5 with TRBJ2-5, with 9 bases lining up with TRBD1. V shed 6 bases and J 4 bases; nucleotides not matched to a gene: 9. CDR1 is MNHEY, CDR2 SVGAGI, per germline. This CDR3 contains 15 residues. The CDR3: CASRAGQGVRETQYF. In nucleotides, the CDR3 is TGTGCCAGCAGAGCGGGACAGGGAGTAAGAGAGACCCAGTACTTC.

The rearrangement joins TRBV5-6 to TRBJ2-5; 9 nucleotides line up with TRBD1. The CDR3 runs to 15 residues. V shed 0 bases and J 4 bases; nucleotides not matched to a gene: 4. Germline V lookup: CDR1 SGHDT, CDR2 YYEEEE. The CDR3 nucleotides are TGTGCCAGCAGCTTGGTGTTGACAGGGGGAGAGACCCAGTACTTC. Translating it yields CASSLVLTGGETQYF.

The V gene is TRBV12-3 or TRBV12-4, the J gene TRBJ1-4; D might be TRBD1 (6 bases). The CDR3 has 13 amino acids. V was cut by 7 bases and J by 7 bases, with 13 bases left in between. The CDR3 loop reads CASTRGLGEKLFF. CDR3 coding DNA: TGTGCCAGCACTAGGGGGTTGGGTGAAAAACTGTTTTTT.

The chain couples TRBV10-2 to TRBJ2-5; the D is unclear. Per germline, CDR1 WSHSY and CDR2 SAAADI. The CDR3 sequence is 14 residues long. Trimming took 0 bases from V and 4 from J, leaving 9 bases between them. The CDR3 bases are TGCGCCAGCAGTGAGTCGCTCTTGGCAGAGACCCAGTACTTC. Its translation: CASSESLLAETQYF.

The V gene is TRBV3-1 (or the pseudogene TRBV3-2), the J gene TRBJ1-6; a weak D match, TRBD1 (6 bases). V was clipped by 1 base and J by 9 bases, with 16 bases between them. CDR1 is LGHDT and CDR2 is YNNKEL in the germline V gene (reference sequence). CDR3 size: 16 residues. The CDR3 nucleotides are TGTGCCAGCAGCCAAGCCCCGGGACATAGAAGTTCACCCCTCCACTTT. As protein: CASSQAPGHRSSPLHF.

This clone showed up just once. V and J are TRBV28 and TRBJ1-5; 7 positions agree with TRBD1. V dropped 6 bases and J dropped 6; count of bases not matched to a gene: 8. The CDR3 extends over 14 amino acids. The V gene's germline CDR1 is MDHEN and CDR2 SYDVKM. The chain's CDR3 is CASSRDRVGQPQHF. CDR3 nucleotides: TGTGCCAGCAGCCGCGACAGGGTTGGTCAGCCCCAGCATTTT.

V and J are TRBV4-1 and TRBJ1-4, with 8 bases aligning to TRBD1. After removal of 3 bases from V and 3 bases from J, the junction contained 12 bases not matched to a gene. Germline CDR1 MGHRA, CDR2 YSYEKL. The CDR3 runs 18 residues. The CDR3 DNA is TGCGCCAGCAGCCACCTAGGACAGGGAAAGATAGCTAATGAAAAACTGTTTTTT. This translates into CASSHLGQGKIANEKLFF.

The chain carries TRBV5-1 and TRBJ1-4, with D unresolved. Deletions cut 3 bases from V and 4 bases from J, with 10 bases between. The CDR3 loop spans 14 amino acids. Germline loops: CDR1 SGHRS, CDR2 YFSETQ. The CDR3 nucleotides are TGCGCCAGCAGCTCCGACTTTTATAATGAAAAACTGTTTTTT. It encodes CASSSDFYNEKLFF.

This clone appeared a single time. The chain is built from TRBV28 and TRBJ2-1; 9 bases are shared with TRBD1. CDR1 is MDHEN and CDR2 is SYDVKM in the germline V gene. V lost 6 bases, J lost 1 base, and 4 bases stayed unmatched. The CDR3 covers 15 residues. The chain's CDR3 is CASSPGTGSYNEQFF. The CDR3 bases are TGTGCCAGCAGCCCCGGGACAGGGTCCTACAATGAGCAGTTCTTC. Variable domain in full (rest from reference TRBV28 and TRBJ2-1): DVKVTQSSRYLVKRTGEKVFLECVQDMDHENMFWYRQDPGLGLRLIYFSYDVKMKEKGDIPEGYSVSREKKERFSLILESASTNQTSMYLCASSPGTGSYNEQFFGPGTRLTVL.

The chain combines TRBV3-1 (or the pseudogene TRBV3-2) with TRBJ1-1; possibly TRBD1 for D (6 bases). Germline loops: CDR1 LGHDT, CDR2 YNNKEL (reference sequence). This CDR3 contains 15 residues. With 1 base removed from V and 4 bases from J, the gap between germline ends came to 13 bases. The CDR3 sequence is CASSQATGLGTEAFF. The DNA for the CDR3 is TGTGCCAGCAGCCAAGCAACAGGGTTGGGCACTGAAGCTTTCTTT.

This chain links TRBV21-1 with TRBJ2-1; TRBD1, as called in the table, went unchecked against the DNA. TRBV21-1 is flagged as a pseudogene. The CDR3 has 17 amino acids. The CDR3 spells CASSKGDRGRSYNEQFF. The CDR3 coding sequence is TGTGCCAGCAGCAAAGGGGACAGGGGGCGCAGCTACAATGAGCAGTTCTTC.

V and J are TRBV27 and TRBJ1-4, with 7 nucleotides matching TRBD1. Germline trimming cut 3 bases from V and 5 bases from J; bases unmatched to any gene: 3. There are 14 residues in the CDR3. From germline, CDR1 is MNHEY and CDR2 SMNVEV (reference sequence). CDR3 bases: TGTGCCAGCAGTTTTTACAGGGGAAATGAAAAACTGTTTTTT. Its protein is CASSFYRGNEKLFF.

The rearrangement joins TRBV7-9 to TRBJ1-4; no clear D. Germline CDR1 reads SEHNR; CDR2 reads FQNEAQ (reference sequence). With 5 bases removed from V and 8 bases from J, the gap between germline ends came to 15 bases. CDR3 length: 14 amino acids. As DNA, the CDR3 is TGTGCCAGCAGCCACACGTGGTCTCAAGAAAAACTGTTTTTT. Amino acid sequence: CASSHTWSQEKLFF.

The genes are TRBV6-1 and TRBJ2-5; no clear D. Germline CDR1 reads MNHNS; CDR2 reads SASEGT. The length of the CDR3 is 12 residues. V was trimmed by 0 bases and J by 7 bases, leaving 6 bases between them. CDR3 DNA sequence: TGTGCCAGCAGTGAAGCGTTCGGGACCCAGTACTTC. Amino acids: CASSEAFGTQYF.

The DNA for the CDR3 is TGTGCTAGTGGTTTGACTGGGAGACAAGAGACCCAGTACTTC. Translation gives CASGLTGRQETQYF. J is TRBJ2-5 and V is TRBV12-5; TRBD2 might be the D (5 bases). The CDR3 covers 14 residues. Trimming pared 2 bases from V and 2 bases from J, leaving 9 bases between. The germline V gene has CDR1 LGHNT and CDR2 FRNRAP.

This clone was seen a handful of times. The chain recombines TRBV5-5 with TRBJ2-7; the D is unclear. V lost 2 bases to trimming and J lost 2 bases, with 8 bases between them. CDR1 is SGHKS and CDR2 is YYEKEE in the germline V gene (reference sequence). The CDR3 has 13 amino acids. The CDR3 spells CASSFETPYEQYF. In DNA, the CDR3 is TGTGCCAGCAGCTTCGAGACACCCTACGAGCAGTACTTC.

V and J are TRBV5-1 and TRBJ2-2; D unresolved. Trimming pared 0 bases from V and 1 base from J, leaving 4 bases between. The CDR3 length is 14 residues. Germline CDR1 SGHRS, CDR2 YFSETQ. The chain's CDR3 is CASSLAKNTGELFF. CDR3 sequence (DNA): TGCGCCAGCAGCTTGGCCAAGAACACCGGGGAGCTGTTTTTT. Based on the CDR3 plus reference TRBV5-1 and TRBJ2-2, the full variable domain is KAGVTQTPRYLIKTRGQQVTLSCSPISGHRSVSWYQQTPGQGLQFLFEYFSETQRNKGNFPGRFSGRQFSNSRSEMNVSTLELGDSALYLCASSLAKNTGELFFGEGSRLTVL.

The V call is TRBV7-6, the J call TRBJ2-7; 13 nucleotides line up with TRBD2. The CDR3 totals 20 residues. The germline CDR1 and CDR2 sequences are SGHVS and FNYEAQ. J was trimmed by 2 bases and V by 5 bases; bases with no gene match: 18. The chain's CDR3 is CASSPASGTKGLAGAYEQYF. DNA of the CDR3: TGTGCCAGCAGCCCAGCCTCCGGGACAAAAGGACTAGCGGGAGCCTACGAGCAGTACTTC.